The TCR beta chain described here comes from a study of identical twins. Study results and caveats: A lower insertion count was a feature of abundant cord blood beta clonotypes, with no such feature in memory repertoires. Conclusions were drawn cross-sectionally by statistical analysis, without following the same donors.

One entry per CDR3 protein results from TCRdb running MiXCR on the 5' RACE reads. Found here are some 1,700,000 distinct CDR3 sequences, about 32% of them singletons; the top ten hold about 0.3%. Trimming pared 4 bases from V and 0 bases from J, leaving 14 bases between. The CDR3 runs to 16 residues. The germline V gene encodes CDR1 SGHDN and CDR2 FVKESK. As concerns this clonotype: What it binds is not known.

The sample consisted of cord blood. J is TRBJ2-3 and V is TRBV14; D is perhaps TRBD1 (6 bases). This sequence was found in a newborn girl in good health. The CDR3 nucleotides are TGTGCCAGCAGCCTACTGGGGGCTTCTAGCACAGATACGCAGTATTTT. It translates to CASSLLGASSTDTQYF.